Shown below are 23 T cell receptor beta chains from a single sample sequenced in a study of vaccination effects on CD4 cells after COVID-19. The table came from immunoSEQ multiplex PCR; TCRdb's copy has only in-frame clones and leaves some out. The sample includes approximately 26,000 clones, about 70% of them seen just once. These receptors have no identified antigens. Antigen-specific CD4+ T cell clonotypes were called by their expansion after viral peptide-pool culture in ViraFEST. Having been cultured for ten to eleven days, the cells underwent CD4+ T cell isolation. Two doses of BNT162b2 or mRNA-1273 vaccine were administered to participants. The sequenced sample was CD4+ T cells from PBMCs cultured with HCoV-NL63 spike peptides, obtained after COVID-19 vaccination. All receptors derive from a human donor who received a COVID-19 vaccine.

The rearrangement joins TRBV7-2 to TRBJ1-1, with TRBD1 matching over 7 bases. The germline V gene has CDR1 SGHTA and CDR2 FQGNSA. J gave up 3 bases and V 4 bases, and 11 bases lay outside the gene matches. This CDR3 has 16 residues. DNA of the CDR3: TGTGCCAGCAGCTCAGGGACAGCCCATTGGGACACTGAAGCTTTCTTT. Residues: CASSSGTAHWDTEAFF.

The chain links TRBV7-8 to TRBJ2-1; 12 bases map to TRBD2. The ends lost 1 base at V and 6 bases at J; junction bases unmatched: 4. The CDR3 consists of 16 residues. Germline V gene data show CDR1 as SGHVS and CDR2 as FQNEAQ. This CDR3 is CASSLVALAGGNEQFF. DNA for the CDR3: TGTGCCAGCAGCTTAGTGGCACTAGCGGGGGGCAATGAGCAGTTCTTC.

The chain employs TRBV5-8 and TRBJ2-5, with D tentatively TRBD2 (5 bases). The CDR3 loop spans 13 amino acids. CDR1 is SGHTS, CDR2 YDEGEE, per germline. V was cut by 3 bases and J by 2 bases, with 8 bases left in between. The CDR3, as DNA: TGTGCCAGCAGCTCGGGGATACAAGAGACCCAGTACTTC. It translates to CASSSGIQETQYF.

V is TRBV27 and J is TRBJ2-1; 8 nucleotides align to TRBD2. V dropped 0 bases and J dropped 4; count of bases not matched to a gene: 5. The CDR3 is made up of 16 amino acids. Germline CDR1 is MNHEY and CDR2 is SMNVEV (reference sequence). For the CDR3, the DNA is TGTGCCAGCAGTTTATCGCCACTAGCGGTATACAATGAGCAGTTCTTC. This translates into CASSLSPLAVYNEQFF.

The chain uses TRBV11-2 and TRBJ1-1; the match to TRBD1 covers 10 bases. The CDR3 totals 14 residues. Unmatched junction bases numbered 5, after V lost 7 bases and J lost 3 bases. The germline V gene has CDR1 SGHAT and CDR2 FQNNGV. CDR3 coding DNA: TGTGCCAGCACCATAGGACAGGGGGACACTGAAGCTTTCTTT. This sequence encodes CASTIGQGDTEAFF.

The chain has TRBV18 and TRBJ2-3; no clear D gene. This CDR3 is 14 amino acids long. CDR1 and CDR2 from the germline V gene are KGHSH and LQKENI. Trimming removed 2 bases at V and 2 bases at J, with 8 bases between. The CDR3 loop is CASSPGLDTDTQYF. DNA for the CDR3: TGTGCCAGCTCACCAGGGCTAGACACAGATACGCAGTATTTT.

The rearrangement links TRBV12-3 or TRBV12-4 to TRBJ1-6; D gene ambiguous. This CDR3 has 12 amino acids. V dropped 2 bases and J dropped 10 bases, with 6 bases sitting between them. The chain's CDR3 is CASSLMWSPLHF. As DNA, the CDR3 is TGTGCCAGCAGTTTAATGTGGTCACCCCTCCACTTT.

The V call is TRBV15, the J call TRBJ1-1, with D perhaps TRBD1 (6 bases). The germline V gene encodes CDR1 LNHNV and CDR2 YYDKDF (reference sequence). The ends were cut back, 5 bases at V and 7 bases at J, with 17 bases in the middle. The CDR3 length is 14 residues. CDR3 sequence: CATSPTVGGLEAFF. In DNA form, the CDR3 reads TGTGCCACCAGCCCGACAGTAGGGGGGCTTGAAGCTTTCTTT. The variable domain in full, completed from reference TRBV15 and TRBJ1-1, reads DAMVIQNPRYQVTQFGKPVTLSCSQTLNHNVMYWYQQKSSQAPKLLFHYYDKDFNNEADTPDNFQSRRPNTSFCFLDIRSPGLGDTAMYLCATSPTVGGLEAFFGQGTRLTVV.

V usage is TRBV29-1 and J usage is TRBJ2-1, with 8 nucleotides matching TRBD1. The CDR3 is made up of 15 amino acids. J was trimmed by 1 base and V by 2 bases; bases with no gene match: 4. CDR1 and CDR2 (germline): SQVTM, ANQGSEA. CDR3 in amino acids: CSVESGQGSYNEQFF. CDR3 nucleotide sequence: TGCAGCGTTGAATCCGGACAGGGATCCTACAATGAGCAGTTCTTC.

The J gene is TRBJ2-1, the V gene TRBV6-5, with D possibly TRBD1 on 6 matching bases. Germline V gene lookup returns CDR1 MNHEY and CDR2 SVGAGI. V gave up 6 bases and J gave up 5 bases, with 17 bases separating them. The CDR3 runs 15 residues. The chain's CDR3 is CASRKTGRTDNEQFF. CDR3 coding DNA: TGTGCCAGCAGGAAGACAGGCCGAACGGACAATGAGCAGTTCTTC.

The V call is TRBV6-5, the J call TRBJ1-1, with no clear D. V was clipped by 0 bases and J by 0 bases, with 8 bases between them. CDR1 and CDR2 (germline): MNHEY, SVGAGI. The CDR3 has 15 residues. DNA of the CDR3: TGTGCCAGCAGTTACTCCGGGCCCTTGAACACTGAAGCTTTCTTT. This encodes CASSYSGPLNTEAFF.

CDR3 in DNA: TGCGCCAGCAGCAACGGCCCGACGGGAGGCTACACCTTC. It encodes CASSNGPTGGYTF. The chain is built from TRBV5-1 and TRBJ1-2; D is undetermined. Between the trimmed V and J ends, which lost 4 bases and 8 bases, there was a span of 15 bases. From germline, CDR1 is SGHRS and CDR2 YFSETQ. There are 13 residues in the CDR3.

This chain links TRBV7-6 with TRBJ2-5, with 9 bases aligning to TRBD2. This CDR3 has 19 residues. The V segment lost 6 bases and the J segment 0 bases; nucleotides outside the gene matches: 17. CDR1 and CDR2 (germline): SGHVS, FNYEAQ. This CDR3 reads CASSQGWQGKREDQETQYF. In DNA form, the CDR3 reads TGTGCCAGCAGTCAGGGGTGGCAGGGGAAGCGGGAGGACCAAGAGACCCAGTACTTC. Variable domain in full (rest from reference TRBV7-6 and TRBJ2-5): GAGVSQSPRYKVTKRGQDVALRCDPISGHVSLYWYRQALGQGPEFLTYFNYEAQQDKSGLPNDRFSAERPEGSISTLTIQRTEQRDSAMYRCASSQGWQGKREDQETQYFGPGTRLLVL.

The V call is TRBV5-1, the J call TRBJ1-2; D not certain. The CDR3 covers 14 residues. Germline loops: CDR1 SGHRS, CDR2 YFSETQ. With 3 bases removed from V and 5 bases from J, the gap between germline ends came to 14 bases. The CDR3 loop is CASSSLTTDYGYTF. For the CDR3, the DNA is TGCGCCAGCAGCTCGCTGACAACCGATTATGGCTACACCTTC. The full variable domain, in which reference TRBV5-1 and TRBJ1-2 provide the parts outside the CDR3, is KAGVTQTPRYLIKTRGQQVTLSCSPISGHRSVSWYQQTPGQGLQFLFEYFSETQRNKGNFPGRFSGRQFSNSRSEMNVSTLELGDSALYLCASSSLTTDYGYTFGSGTRLTVV.

The DNA for the CDR3 is TGTGCCAGCAGCCAGCAGGGGGCCTATAATTCACCCCTCCACTTT. Its translation: CASSQQGAYNSPLHF. V is TRBV9 and J is TRBJ1-6, with TRBD1 identical over 7 bases. V trimming: 4 bases; J trimming: 2 bases; junction bases outside the gene matches: 3. The germline V gene encodes CDR1 SGDLS and CDR2 YYNGEE. There are 15 residues in the CDR3.

This sequence joins TRBV5-1 and TRBJ2-6, with no clear D. The V gene's germline CDR1 is SGHRS and CDR2 YFSETQ. This CDR3 is 16 amino acids long. Trimming cost V 0 bases and J 4 bases, with 11 bases left between them. CDR3 DNA sequence: TGCGCCAGCAGCTTGGATCCTAATACAGGGGCCAACGTCCTGACTTTC. Translation: CASSLDPNTGANVLTF.

The chain is built from TRBV5-1 and TRBJ2-3; D may be TRBD2 (6 bases). This CDR3 has 12 amino acids. CDR1 and CDR2 from the germline V gene are SGHRS and YFSETQ. V lost 8 bases, J lost 6 bases, and 13 bases lay in between. In nucleotides, the CDR3 is TGCGCCAGTTCGGAGGGTCACGATACGCAGTATTTT. As protein: CASSEGHDTQYF.

The rearrangement links TRBV2 to TRBJ2-7; D not resolved. The V end lost 5 bases, the J end lost 0 bases, and 5 bases lay between the germline ends. The CDR3 totals 12 residues. In germline, CDR1 is SNHLY, CDR2 FYNNEI. The CDR3 nucleotides are TGTGCCAGCAGTTGGACCTCCTACGAGCAGTACTTC. This translates into CASSWTSYEQYF. Full variable domain (outside the CDR3, taken from reference TRBV2 and TRBJ2-7): EPEVTQTPSHQVTQMGQEVILRCVPISNHLYFYWYRQILGQKVEFLVSFYNNEISEKSEIFDDQFSVERPDGSNFTLKIRSTKLEDSAMYFCASSWTSYEQYFGPGTRLTVT.

The rearrangement links TRBV27 to TRBJ2-7; the D is unclear. The V end lost 5 bases, the J end lost 0 bases, and 11 bases lay between the germline ends. This CDR3 has 14 amino acids. Germline CDR1 is MNHEY and CDR2 is SMNVEV (reference sequence). For the CDR3, the DNA is TGTGCCAGCAGTCCCCGACCGAGCTCCTACGAGCAGTACTTC. This codes for CASSPRPSSYEQYF.

The chain couples TRBV7-8 to TRBJ1-5, with unresolved D. The ends were cut back, 1 base at V and 7 bases at J, with 11 bases in the middle. The length of the CDR3 is 14 residues. The germline gives CDR1 SGHVS, CDR2 FQNEAQ. This CDR3 reads CASSLVRVDQPQHF. DNA for the CDR3: TGTGCCAGCAGCTTAGTCCGGGTAGACCAGCCCCAGCATTTT.

CDR3 sequence: CASSPTRTGTGSSPLHF. In nucleotides, the CDR3 is TGTGCCAGCAGCCCCACACGAACCGGGACAGGTAGTTCACCCCTCCACTTT. The chain couples TRBV3-1 (or the pseudogene TRBV3-2) to TRBJ1-6; TRBD1 matches 8 bases. Looked up from germline, CDR1 is LGHDT and CDR2 is YNNKEL (reference sequence). The CDR3 totals 17 residues. With 4 bases clipped from V and 9 bases from J, the junction kept 14 bases outside the gene matches.

This clone was seen a few times. V and J are TRBV7-7 and TRBJ2-1; 10 nucleotides agree with TRBD2. The CDR3 has 15 residues. Germline lookup yields CDR1 SSHAT and CDR2 FNYEAQ (reference sequence). Germline trimming cut 5 bases from V and 5 bases from J; bases unmatched to any gene: 6. CDR3 sequence (DNA): TGTGCCAGCAGCAGCGGGAGGGCCGCTAACAATGAGCAGTTCTTC. Translating gives CASSSGRAANNEQFF. Based on the CDR3 plus reference TRBV7-7 and TRBJ2-1, the full variable domain is GAGVSQSPRYKVTKRGQDVTLRCDPISSHATLYWYQQALGQGPEFLTYFNYEAQPDKSGLPSDRFSAERPEGSISTLTIQRTEQRDSAMYRCASSSGRAANNEQFFGPGTRLTVL.

The J gene is TRBJ2-7, the V gene TRBV6-2 or TRBV6-3; D is uncertain. Germline V gene lookup returns CDR1 MNHEY and CDR2 SVGEGT. V lost 4 bases to trimming and J lost 1 base, with 11 bases between them. The CDR3 has 14 residues. CDR3 bases: TGTGCCAGCAGTTCCACTCCGCTTTCCTACGAGCAGTACTTC. Translation gives CASSSTPLSYEQYF.